This T cell receptor beta chain was recovered during a study of blood T cell repertoires in COVID-19. Looking at the study overall: COVID-19 samples from acute and convalescent phases originated in the United States, Italy and Spain. PBMCs, B-cell-depleted T cells, or T cells were the source of the cDNA or gDNA that made up the material.

Original analysis: Estimates of nucleated cell counts were drawn from the amplification of reference gene primers. The method was immunoSEQ multiplex PCR; TCRdb's version includes in-frame clones alone and lacks a portion of them. D and trimming were read from the DNA, whereas the V and J calls and clone size are those reported in that table. The sample has roughly 80,000 clones; around 86% are singletons. The CDR3 has 15 residues. Looked up from germline, CDR1 is LGHDT and CDR2 is YNNKEL (reference sequence). Germline trimming cut 5 bases from V and 1 base from J; bases unmatched to any gene: 6. The source is a human donor in a cohort sampled during active COVID-19. The chain joins TRBV3-1 (or the pseudogene TRBV3-2) to TRBJ1-1; 8 bases line up with TRBD1. Input material: peripheral blood. The CDR3 here is CASSVGQGSNTEAFF. DNA for the CDR3: TGTGCCAGCAGCGTTGGACAGGGTTCGAACACTGAAGCTTTCTTT.